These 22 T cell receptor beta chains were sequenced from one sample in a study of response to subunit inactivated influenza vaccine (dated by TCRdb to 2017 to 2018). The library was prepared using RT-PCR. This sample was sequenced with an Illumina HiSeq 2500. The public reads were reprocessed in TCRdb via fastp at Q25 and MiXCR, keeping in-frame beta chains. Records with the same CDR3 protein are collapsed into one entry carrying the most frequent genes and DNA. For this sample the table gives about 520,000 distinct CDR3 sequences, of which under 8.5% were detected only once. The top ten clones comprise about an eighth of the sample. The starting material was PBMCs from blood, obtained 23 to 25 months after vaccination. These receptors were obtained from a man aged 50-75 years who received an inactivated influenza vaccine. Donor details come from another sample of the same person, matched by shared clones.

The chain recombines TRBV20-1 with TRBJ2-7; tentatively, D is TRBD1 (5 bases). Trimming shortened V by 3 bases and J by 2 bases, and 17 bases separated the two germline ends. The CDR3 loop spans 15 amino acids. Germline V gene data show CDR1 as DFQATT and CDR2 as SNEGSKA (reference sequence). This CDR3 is CSASGSMETAYEQYF. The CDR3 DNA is TGCAGTGCTAGTGGCTCTATGGAGACAGCCTACGAGCAGTACTTC.

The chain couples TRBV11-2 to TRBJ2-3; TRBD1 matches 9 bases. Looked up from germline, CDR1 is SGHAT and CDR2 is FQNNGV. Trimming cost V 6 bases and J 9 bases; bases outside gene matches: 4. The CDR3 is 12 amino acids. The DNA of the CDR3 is TGTGCCAGCAGGGGGACAGGGCCAACGCAGTATTTT. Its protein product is CASRGTGPTQYF.

The CDR3 here is CASSGREENIQYF. CDR3 nucleotides: TGTGCCAGTAGTGGCAGGGAGGAAAACATTCAGTACTTC. The V gene is TRBV19, the J gene TRBJ2-4; possibly TRBD2 for D (6 bases). Germline CDR1 reads LNHDA; CDR2 reads SQIVND (reference sequence). This CDR3 has 13 residues. The V and J ends lost 5 bases and 5 bases respectively, with 10 bases between them.

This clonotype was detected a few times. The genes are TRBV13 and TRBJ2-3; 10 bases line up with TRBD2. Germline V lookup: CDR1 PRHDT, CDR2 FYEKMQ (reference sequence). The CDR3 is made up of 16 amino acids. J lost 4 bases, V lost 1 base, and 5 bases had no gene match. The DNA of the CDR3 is TGTGCCAGCAGCTTAGTGGCTAGCGGGAGTCCAGATACGCAGTATTTT. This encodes CASSLVASGSPDTQYF.

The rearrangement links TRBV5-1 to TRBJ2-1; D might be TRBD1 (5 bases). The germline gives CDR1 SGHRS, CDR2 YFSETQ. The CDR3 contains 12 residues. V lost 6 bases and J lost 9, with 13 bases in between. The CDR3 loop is CASTRDSFEQFF. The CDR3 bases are TGCGCCAGCACCCGCGACAGCTTTGAGCAGTTCTTC.

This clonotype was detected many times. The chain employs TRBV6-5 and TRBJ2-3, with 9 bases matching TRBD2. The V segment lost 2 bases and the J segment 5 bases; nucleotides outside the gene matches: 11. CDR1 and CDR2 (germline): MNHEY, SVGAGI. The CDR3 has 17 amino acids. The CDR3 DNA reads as TGTGCCAGCAGTTACGAGACTAGCGGAGGAGAGAGAGATACGCAGTATTTT. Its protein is CASSYETSGGERDTQYF.

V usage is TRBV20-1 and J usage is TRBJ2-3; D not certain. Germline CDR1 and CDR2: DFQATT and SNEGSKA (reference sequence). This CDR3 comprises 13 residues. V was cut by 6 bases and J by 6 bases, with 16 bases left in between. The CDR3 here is CSAAENSLDTQYF. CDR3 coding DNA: TGCAGTGCCGCAGAAAATTCTTTGGATACGCAGTATTTT.

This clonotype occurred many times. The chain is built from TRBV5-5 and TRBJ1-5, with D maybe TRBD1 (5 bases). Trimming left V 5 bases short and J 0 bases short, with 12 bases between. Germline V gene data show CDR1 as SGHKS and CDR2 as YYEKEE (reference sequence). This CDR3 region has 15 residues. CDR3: CASSWSRDSNQPQHF. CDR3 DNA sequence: TGTGCCAGCAGTTGGAGCAGGGATAGCAATCAGCCCCAGCATTTT.

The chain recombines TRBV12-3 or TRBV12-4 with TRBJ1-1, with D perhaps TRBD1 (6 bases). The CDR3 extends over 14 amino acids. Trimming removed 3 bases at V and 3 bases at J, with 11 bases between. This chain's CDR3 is CASSLGGQHTEAFF. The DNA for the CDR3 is TGTGCCAGCAGTTTGGGGGGACAACACACTGAAGCTTTCTTT.

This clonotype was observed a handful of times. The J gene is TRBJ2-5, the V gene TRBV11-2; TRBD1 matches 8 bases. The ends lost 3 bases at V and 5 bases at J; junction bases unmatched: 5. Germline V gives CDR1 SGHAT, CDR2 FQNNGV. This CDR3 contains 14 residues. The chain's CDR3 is CASSFRGLWETQYF. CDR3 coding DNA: TGTGCCAGCAGCTTCAGGGGGCTGTGGGAGACCCAGTACTTC.

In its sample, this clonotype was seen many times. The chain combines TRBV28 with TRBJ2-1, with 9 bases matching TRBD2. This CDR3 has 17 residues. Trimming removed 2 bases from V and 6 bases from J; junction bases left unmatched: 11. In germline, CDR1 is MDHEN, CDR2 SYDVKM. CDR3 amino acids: CASSLRSGTSYRNEQFF. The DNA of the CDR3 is TGTGCCAGCAGTTTACGGTCCGGGACTAGCTACCGCAATGAGCAGTTCTTC.

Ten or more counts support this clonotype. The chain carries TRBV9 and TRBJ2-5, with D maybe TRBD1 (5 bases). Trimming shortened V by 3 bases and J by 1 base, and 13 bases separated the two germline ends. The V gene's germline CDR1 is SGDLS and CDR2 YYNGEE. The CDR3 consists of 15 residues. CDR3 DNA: TGTGCCAGCAGCGCCAGAGGACAAATCCAAGAGACCCAGTACTTC. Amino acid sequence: CASSARGQIQETQYF.

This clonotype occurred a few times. In nucleotides, the CDR3 is TGCAGTGCTAGAGATCCGATTTCACCCCTCCACTTT. Its translation is CSARDPISPLHF. The chain is built from TRBV20-1 and TRBJ1-6; D gene uncertain. Germline lookup yields CDR1 DFQATT and CDR2 SNEGSKA (reference sequence). The CDR3 is 12 residues long. The V and J ends lost 0 bases and 9 bases respectively, with 6 bases between them.

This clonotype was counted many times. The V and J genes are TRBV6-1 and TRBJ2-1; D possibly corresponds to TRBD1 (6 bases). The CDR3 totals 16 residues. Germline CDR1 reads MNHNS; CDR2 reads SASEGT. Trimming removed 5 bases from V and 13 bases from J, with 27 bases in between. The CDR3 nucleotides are TGTGCCAGCAGTACCCGGCGCAGGGGTCAACCCTTTGACCAGTTCTTC. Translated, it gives CASSTRRRGQPFDQFF.

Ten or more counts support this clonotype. The CDR3 protein is CASSLDGSYNEQFF. Written as DNA, the CDR3 is TGTGCCAGCAGCTTGGATGGCTCCTACAATGAGCAGTTCTTC. The chain employs TRBV7-2 and TRBJ2-1; D unclear. V lost 3 bases, J lost 0 bases, and 6 bases lay in between. CDR1 SGHTA and CDR2 FQGNSA come from the germline V gene. CDR3 length: 14 amino acids.

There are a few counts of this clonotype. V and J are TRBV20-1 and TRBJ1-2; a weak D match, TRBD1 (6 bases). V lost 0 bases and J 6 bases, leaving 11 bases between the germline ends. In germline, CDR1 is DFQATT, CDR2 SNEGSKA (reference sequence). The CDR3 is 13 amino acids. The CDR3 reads CSARDRGRDGYTF. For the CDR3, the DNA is TGCAGTGCTAGAGATAGGGGGAGGGATGGCTACACCTTC.

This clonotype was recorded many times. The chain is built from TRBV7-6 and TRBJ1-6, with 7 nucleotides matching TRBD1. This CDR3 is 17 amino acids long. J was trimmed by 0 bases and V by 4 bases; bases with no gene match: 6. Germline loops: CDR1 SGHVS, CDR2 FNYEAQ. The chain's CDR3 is CASSYTGQSSYNSPLHF. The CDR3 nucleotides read TGTGCCAGCAGCTATACGGGACAGAGCTCCTATAATTCACCCCTCCACTTT.

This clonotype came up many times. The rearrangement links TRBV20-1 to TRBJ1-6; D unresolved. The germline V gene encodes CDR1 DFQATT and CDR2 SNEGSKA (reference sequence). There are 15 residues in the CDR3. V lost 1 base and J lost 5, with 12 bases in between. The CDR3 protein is CSARVPGENNSPLHF. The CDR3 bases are TGCAGTGCTAGAGTACCGGGCGAGAATAATTCACCCCTCCACTTT.

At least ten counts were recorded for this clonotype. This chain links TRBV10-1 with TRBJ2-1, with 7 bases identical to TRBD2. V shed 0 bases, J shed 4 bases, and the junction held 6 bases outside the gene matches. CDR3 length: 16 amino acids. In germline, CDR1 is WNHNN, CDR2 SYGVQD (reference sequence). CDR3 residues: CASSESMGGMYNEQFF. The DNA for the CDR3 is TGCGCCAGCAGTGAGTCCATGGGGGGGATGTACAATGAGCAGTTCTTC.

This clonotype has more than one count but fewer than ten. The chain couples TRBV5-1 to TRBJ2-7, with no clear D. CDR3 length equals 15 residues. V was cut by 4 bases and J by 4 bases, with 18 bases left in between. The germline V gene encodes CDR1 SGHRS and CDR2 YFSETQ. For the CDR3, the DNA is TGCGCCAGCAGCACGTCCGGGTCCATTTCATACGAGCAGTACTTC. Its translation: CASSTSGSISYEQYF.

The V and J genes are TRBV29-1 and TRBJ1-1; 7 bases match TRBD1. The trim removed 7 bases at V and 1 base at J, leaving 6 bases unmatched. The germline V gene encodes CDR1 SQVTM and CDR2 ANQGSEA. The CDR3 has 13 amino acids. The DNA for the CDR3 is TGCAGCGCAAAGACAGGGTGGAACACTGAAGCTTTCTTT. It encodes CSAKTGWNTEAFF.

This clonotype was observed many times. The CDR3 loop reads CASSLYGSTYEQYF. In DNA, the CDR3 is TGTGCCAGCAGCTTATACGGTTCTACCTACGAGCAGTACTTC. J is TRBJ2-7 and V is TRBV7-2; no definite D call. CDR1 and CDR2 (germline): SGHTA, FQGNSA. The ends were cut back, 2 bases at V and 2 bases at J, with 10 bases in the middle. The CDR3 length is 14 residues.